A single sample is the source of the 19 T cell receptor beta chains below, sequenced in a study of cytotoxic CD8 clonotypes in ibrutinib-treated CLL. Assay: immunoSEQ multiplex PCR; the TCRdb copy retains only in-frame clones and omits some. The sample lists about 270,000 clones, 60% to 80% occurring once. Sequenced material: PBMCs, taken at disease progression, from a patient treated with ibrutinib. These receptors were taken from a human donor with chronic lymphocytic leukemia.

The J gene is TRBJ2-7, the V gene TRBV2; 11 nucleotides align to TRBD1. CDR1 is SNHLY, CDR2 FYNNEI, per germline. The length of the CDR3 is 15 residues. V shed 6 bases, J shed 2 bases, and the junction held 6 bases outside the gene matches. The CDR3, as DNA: TGTGCCAGCAGAGTCAGGGACAGGGGGGCCTACGAGCAGTACTTC. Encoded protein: CASRVRDRGAYEQYF.

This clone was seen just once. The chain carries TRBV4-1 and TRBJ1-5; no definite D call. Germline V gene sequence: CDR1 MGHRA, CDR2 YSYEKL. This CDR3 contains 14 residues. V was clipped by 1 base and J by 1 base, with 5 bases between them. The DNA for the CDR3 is TGCGCCAGCAGCCAAGTCTTCAGCAATCAGCCCCAGCATTTT. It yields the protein CASSQVFSNQPQHF.

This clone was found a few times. CDR3 in DNA: TGTGCCAGCAGAGGACAGGCCGCGGGAATAACTAATGAAAAACTGTTTTTT. This sequence encodes CASRGQAAGITNEKLFF. The genes are TRBV28 and TRBJ1-4; 7 bases map to TRBD1. CDR3 length: 17 residues. Trimming took 6 bases from V and 1 from J; bases not matched to a gene: 11. Germline V lookup: CDR1 MDHEN, CDR2 SYDVKM.

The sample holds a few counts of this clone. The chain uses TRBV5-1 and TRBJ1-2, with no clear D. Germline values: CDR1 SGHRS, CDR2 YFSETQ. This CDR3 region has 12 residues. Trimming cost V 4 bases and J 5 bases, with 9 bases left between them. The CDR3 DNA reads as TGCGCCAGCAGCACGTCGCAGTATGGCTACACCTTC. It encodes CASSTSQYGYTF.

The CDR3 DNA follows: TGCAGCGTTGCGGGAGGACCCCGATACTTCTACGAGCAGTACTTC. Protein: CSVAGGPRYFYEQYF. The chain joins TRBV29-1 to TRBJ2-7, with TRBD2 matching over 7 bases. Unmatched junction bases numbered 12, after V lost 4 bases and J lost 3 bases. CDR3 length: 15 residues. Germline V gene lookup returns CDR1 SQVTM and CDR2 ANQGSEA.

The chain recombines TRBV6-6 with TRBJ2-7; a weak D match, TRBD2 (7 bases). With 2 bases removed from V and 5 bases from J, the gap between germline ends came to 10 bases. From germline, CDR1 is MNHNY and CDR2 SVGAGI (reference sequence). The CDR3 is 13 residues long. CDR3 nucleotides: TGTGCCAGCAGTTACCGGCGGGGGCACGAGCAGTACTTC. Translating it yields CASSYRRGHEQYF.

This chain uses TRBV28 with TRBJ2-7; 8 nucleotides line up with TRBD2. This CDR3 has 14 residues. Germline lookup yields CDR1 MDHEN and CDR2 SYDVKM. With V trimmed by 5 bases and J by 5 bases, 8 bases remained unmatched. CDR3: CASSTPGLVNEQYF. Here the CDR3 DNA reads TGTGCCAGCAGTACACCGGGACTAGTCAACGAGCAGTACTTC.

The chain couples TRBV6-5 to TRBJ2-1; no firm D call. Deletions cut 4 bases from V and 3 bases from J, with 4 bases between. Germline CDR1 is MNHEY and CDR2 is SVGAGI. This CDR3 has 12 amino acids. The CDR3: CASSSNYNEQFF. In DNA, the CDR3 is TGTGCCAGCAGTTCTAACTACAATGAGCAGTTCTTC.

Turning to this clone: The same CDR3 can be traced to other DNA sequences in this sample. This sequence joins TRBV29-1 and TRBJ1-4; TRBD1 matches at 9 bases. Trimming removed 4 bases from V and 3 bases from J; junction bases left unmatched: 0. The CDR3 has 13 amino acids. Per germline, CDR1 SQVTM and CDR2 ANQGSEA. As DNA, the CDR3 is TGCAGCGTTGGGACAGGGGCTAATGAAAAACTGTTTTTT. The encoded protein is CSVGTGANEKLFF.

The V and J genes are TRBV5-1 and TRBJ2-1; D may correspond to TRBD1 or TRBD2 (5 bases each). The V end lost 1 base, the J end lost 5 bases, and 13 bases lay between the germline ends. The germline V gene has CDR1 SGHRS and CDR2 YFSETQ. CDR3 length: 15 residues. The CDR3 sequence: CASSLSLRGDNEQFF. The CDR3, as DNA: TGCGCCAGCAGCTTGTCGTTAAGGGGAGACAATGAGCAGTTCTTC.

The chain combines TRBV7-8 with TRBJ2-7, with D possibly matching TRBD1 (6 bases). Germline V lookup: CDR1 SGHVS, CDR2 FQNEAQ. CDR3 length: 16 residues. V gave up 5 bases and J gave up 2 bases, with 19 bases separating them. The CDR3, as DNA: TGTGCCAGCAGCCTACCTCAGGGGAAGGGAACCTACGAGCAGTACTTC. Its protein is CASSLPQGKGTYEQYF. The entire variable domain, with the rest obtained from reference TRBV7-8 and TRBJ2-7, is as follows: GAGVSQSPRYKVAKRGQDVALRCDPISGHVSLFWYQQALGQGPEFLTYFQNEAQLDKSGLPSDRFFAERPEGSVSTLKIQRTQQEDSAVYLCASSLPQGKGTYEQYFGPGTRLTVT.

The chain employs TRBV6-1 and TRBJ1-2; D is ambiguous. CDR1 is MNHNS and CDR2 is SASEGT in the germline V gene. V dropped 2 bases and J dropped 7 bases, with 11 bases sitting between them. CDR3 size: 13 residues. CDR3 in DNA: TGTGCCAGCAGTGAATGGCAGGCGAGTGGCTACACCTTC. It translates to CASSEWQASGYTF.

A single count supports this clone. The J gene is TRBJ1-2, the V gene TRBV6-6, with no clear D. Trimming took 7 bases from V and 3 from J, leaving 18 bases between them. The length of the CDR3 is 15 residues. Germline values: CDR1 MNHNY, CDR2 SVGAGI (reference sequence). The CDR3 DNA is TGTGCCAGCATGAGTAGGGCCCCTAGGGACTATGGCTACACCTTC. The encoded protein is CASMSRAPRDYGYTF.

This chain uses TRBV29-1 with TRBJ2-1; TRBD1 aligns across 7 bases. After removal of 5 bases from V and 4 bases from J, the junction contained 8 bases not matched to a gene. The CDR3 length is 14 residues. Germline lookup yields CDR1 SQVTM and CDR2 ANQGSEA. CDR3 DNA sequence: TGCAGCGTTCGGACAGGAGGAAGATACAATGAGCAGTTCTTC. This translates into CSVRTGGRYNEQFF.

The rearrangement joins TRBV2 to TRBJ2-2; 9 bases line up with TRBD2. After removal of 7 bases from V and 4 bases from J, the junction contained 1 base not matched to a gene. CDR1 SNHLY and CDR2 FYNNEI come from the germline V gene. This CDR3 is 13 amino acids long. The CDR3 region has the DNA TGTGCCAGCATAGCGGGGGCCACCGGGGAGCTGTTTTTT. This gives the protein CASIAGATGELFF.

CDR3 loop: CASSPFHQPKGYEQYF. The CDR3 DNA follows: TGTGCCAGCTCACCATTCCACCAACCGAAAGGTTACGAGCAGTACTTC. The V gene is TRBV18, the J gene TRBJ2-7; D not resolved. The CDR3 totals 16 residues. Per the germline V gene, CDR1 is KGHSH and CDR2 is LQKENI. Trimming removed 2 bases at V and 4 bases at J, with 18 bases between.

This CDR3 is CASSLGVQGDEKLFF. The CDR3 DNA follows: TGTGCCAGCAGCTTAGGGGTACAGGGCGATGAAAAACTGTTTTTT. V is TRBV11-2 and J is TRBJ1-4; maybe TRBD1 (6 bases). The CDR3 contains 15 residues. V shed 1 base and J shed 6 bases, with 12 bases lying between them. Germline assignment: CDR1 SGHAT and CDR2 FQNNGV. Full variable domain (outside the CDR3, taken from reference TRBV11-2 and TRBJ1-4): EAGVAQSPRYKIIEKRQSVAFWCNPISGHATLYWYQQILGQGPKLLIQFQNNGVVDDSQLPKDRFSAERLKGVDSTLKIQPAKLEDSAVYLCASSLGVQGDEKLFFGSGTQLSVL.

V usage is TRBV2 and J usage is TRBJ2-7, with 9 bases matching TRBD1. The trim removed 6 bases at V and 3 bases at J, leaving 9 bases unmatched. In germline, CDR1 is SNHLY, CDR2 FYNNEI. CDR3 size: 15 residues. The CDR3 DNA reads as TGTGCCAGCAGGGCAAGCCGGGACAGGGTCTACGAGCAGTACTTC. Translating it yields CASRASRDRVYEQYF.

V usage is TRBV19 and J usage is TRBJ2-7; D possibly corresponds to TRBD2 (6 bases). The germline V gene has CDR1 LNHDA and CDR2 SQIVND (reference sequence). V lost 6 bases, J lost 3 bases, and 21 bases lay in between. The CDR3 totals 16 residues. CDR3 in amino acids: CASRRAGEAGSYEQYF. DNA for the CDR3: TGTGCCAGTAGAAGGGCCGGGGAAGCGGGTAGCTACGAGCAGTACTTC.